These 29 T cell receptor beta chains originate from one sample sequenced in a study of T cells in narcolepsy. Sequenced by immunoSEQ multiplex PCR; TCRdb stores in-frame clones only, minus some. The table shows tens of thousands of clones, with approximately 77% occurring only once. Specimen: memory (CD45RA-) CD4+ T cells from blood. These TCRs come from a human donor in good health.

This clone occurred a few times. This sequence joins TRBV28 and TRBJ2-7, with D tentatively TRBD1 (6 bases). Germline values: CDR1 MDHEN, CDR2 SYDVKM. The length of the CDR3 is 14 residues. The V end lost 4 bases, the J end lost 4 bases, and 14 bases lay between the germline ends. In nucleotides, the CDR3 is TGTGCCAGCAGTTCCTCCGGGACATTGTACGAGCAGTACTTC. Protein sequence: CASSSSGTLYEQYF. Using reference TRBV28 and TRBJ2-7 for the parts outside the CDR3, the full variable domain is DVKVTQSSRYLVKRTGEKVFLECVQDMDHENMFWYRQDPGLGLRLIYFSYDVKMKEKGDIPEGYSVSREKKERFSLILESASTNQTSMYLCASSSSGTLYEQYFGPGTRLTVT.

Notes on this clone: The identical CDR3 is also encoded by other nucleotide sequences in the sample. This chain uses TRBV5-1 with TRBJ1-2; tentative D call: TRBD1 (5 bases). CDR1 SGHRS and CDR2 YFSETQ come from the germline V gene. This CDR3 is 14 amino acids long. V was clipped by 0 bases and J by 5 bases, with 11 bases between them. This chain's CDR3 is CASSLAPGSYGYTF. The DNA of the CDR3 is TGCGCCAGCAGCTTGGCCCCAGGGAGTTATGGCTACACCTTC.

The genes are TRBV7-2 and TRBJ1-5; 7 nucleotides agree with TRBD1. This CDR3 comprises 16 residues. Losses at the gene ends were 6 bases for V and 4 bases for J; bases not matched to a gene: 12. From germline, CDR1 is SGHTA and CDR2 FQGNSA. CDR3 protein: CASSTNGQEFNQPQHF. DNA of the CDR3: TGTGCCAGCAGTACGAATGGACAGGAATTTAATCAGCCCCAGCATTTT. The full variable domain, its missing parts supplied by reference TRBV7-2 and TRBJ1-5, is GAGVSQSPSNKVTEKGKDVELRCDPISGHTALYWYRQSLGQGLEFLIYFQGNSAPDKSGLPSDRFSAERTGGSVSTLTIQRTQQEDSAVYLCASSTNGQEFNQPQHFGDGTRLSIL.

The chain couples TRBV15 to TRBJ1-2, with D unclear. This CDR3 is 13 amino acids long. V was pared by 6 bases and J by 8 bases, with 16 bases between. Looked up from germline, CDR1 is LNHNV and CDR2 is YYDKDF (reference sequence). The CDR3 here is CATSYDSTGGYTF. The CDR3 DNA sequence: TGTGCCACCAGTTATGACTCCACCGGGGGCTACACCTTC.

V and J are TRBV20-1 and TRBJ1-2, with TRBD1 as a possible D gene (6 bases). Trimming removed 3 bases at V and 8 bases at J, with 10 bases between. The CDR3 length is 11 residues. The germline V gene encodes CDR1 DFQATT and CDR2 SNEGSKA (reference sequence). The CDR3 sequence: CSASRGGGYTF. In DNA, the CDR3 is TGCAGTGCTAGCAGGGGAGGCGGCTACACCTTC.

This chain links TRBV7-2 with TRBJ2-1, with 12 bases that match TRBD2. V lost 7 bases and J lost 8; bases outside the gene matches: 12. The CDR3 spans 16 residues. Looked up from germline, CDR1 is SGHTA and CDR2 is FQGNSA. CDR3 sequence: CASTTSGGIRFDEQFF. For the CDR3, the DNA is TGTGCCAGCACCACTAGCGGGGGGATACGATTCGATGAGCAGTTCTTC.

The chain is built from TRBV14 and TRBJ2-5, with D perhaps being TRBD1 or TRBD2 (5 bases each). V lost 2 bases, J lost 1 base, and 14 bases lay in between. This CDR3 contains 16 residues. The germline V gene has CDR1 SGHDN and CDR2 FVKESK. CDR3 DNA: TGTGCCAGCAGCCAACCCGGGGCGCCGATCCAAGAGACCCAGTACTTC. Translated: CASSQPGAPIQETQYF.

V gene TRBV29-1 combines with J gene TRBJ1-2; the D gene is possibly TRBD1 (5 bases). V was shortened by 5 bases and J by 2 bases, with 12 bases between the two germline ends. Per germline, CDR1 SQVTM and CDR2 ANQGSEA. CDR3 size: 13 residues. The CDR3 loop is CSVLQGLNYGYTF. DNA of the CDR3: TGCAGCGTTTTGCAGGGTCTAAACTATGGCTACACCTTC.

The CDR3 DNA reads as TGTGCCAGCAGCACCGGGACTGGGAGTGAAAAACTGTTTTTT. The encoded protein is CASSTGTGSEKLFF. J is TRBJ1-4 and V is TRBV9; D is perhaps TRBD1 (5 bases). V was pared by 4 bases and J by 7 bases, with 14 bases between. CDR3 length: 14 residues. Germline-derived CDR1 and CDR2 are SGDLS and YYNGEE.

The chain recombines TRBV5-1 with TRBJ2-3, with TRBD1 as a possible D gene (6 bases). The CDR3 runs to 14 residues. V was pared by 3 bases and J by 5 bases, with 13 bases between. From germline, CDR1 is SGHRS and CDR2 YFSETQ. The CDR3 reads CASSSGTQGDTQYF. For the CDR3, the DNA is TGCGCCAGCAGCTCCGGGACACAGGGAGATACGCAGTATTTT.

The chain carries TRBV6-1 and TRBJ1-6, with 7 bases that match TRBD1. The germline gives CDR1 MNHNS, CDR2 SASEGT. CDR3 size: 19 residues. V was clipped by 4 bases and J by 0 bases; unmatched bases: 12. The CDR3 protein is CASSGIPRQGLSYNSPLHF. CDR3 coding DNA: TGTGCCAGCAGTGGCATTCCTAGACAGGGCCTCTCCTATAATTCACCCCTCCACTTT.

J is TRBJ1-6 and V is TRBV30; TRBD1 is a possible D gene (5 bases). The V gene's germline CDR1 is GTSNPN and CDR2 SVGIG (reference sequence). V was cut by 0 bases and J by 2 bases, with 11 bases left in between. CDR3 length: 16 residues. CDR3 DNA: TGTGCCTGGAGTGTACGGGGGGGAGCCTATAATTCACCCCTCCACTTT. This gives the protein CAWSVRGGAYNSPLHF.

The chain is built from TRBV5-6 and TRBJ2-7, with a weak D call TRBD2 (5 bases). In germline, CDR1 is SGHDT, CDR2 YYEEEE. The V gene lost 0 bases and the J gene lost 7 bases, with 17 bases spanning the gap. The CDR3 has 15 residues. CDR3 bases: TGTGCCAGCAGCTTGGTTCTCCGGACTGTTGGGGAGCAGTACTTC. Translating gives CASSLVLRTVGEQYF.

The chain joins TRBV11-1 to TRBJ2-1; D not certain. Germline V gives CDR1 SGHAT, CDR2 FQDESV (reference sequence). This CDR3 spans 15 amino acids. Trimming cost V 4 bases and J 0 bases, with 10 bases left between them. The CDR3 region is CASSSDGYSYNEQFF. In DNA, the CDR3 is TGTGCCAGCAGCTCCGACGGATACTCCTACAATGAGCAGTTCTTC.

There are a few counts of this clone. This chain joins TRBV10-2 and TRBJ2-5, with 12 bases matching TRBD2. The junction had 2 bases not matched to a gene; V was cut back by 4 bases and J by 2 bases. The CDR3 length is 15 residues. CDR1 WSHSY and CDR2 SAAADI come from the germline V gene. DNA of the CDR3: TGCGCCAGCAGTGTTGGACTAGCGGGGCAAGAGACCCAGTACTTC. Its translation: CASSVGLAGQETQYF.

The chain carries TRBV23-1 and TRBJ1-5, with TRBD1 identical over 9 bases. TRBV23-1 is an ORF; its function is uncertain. The V gene end was trimmed by 6 bases and the J gene end by 0 bases; junction bases not matched to a gene: 6. This CDR3 spans 16 amino acids. DNA for the CDR3: TGCGCCAGCAGCCGGAGGACAGGGGATAGCAATCAGCCCCAGCATTTT. Amino acid sequence: CASSRRTGDSNQPQHF.

This chain joins TRBV7-6 and TRBJ2-5; D might be TRBD2 (7 bases). Germline loops: CDR1 SGHVS, CDR2 FNYEAQ. The V and J ends lost 7 bases and 5 bases respectively, with 20 bases between them. This CDR3 is built from 15 residues. The CDR3 here is CASTTPRGGMETQYF. In nucleotides, the CDR3 is TGTGCCAGCACCACACCTAGGGGGGGGATGGAGACCCAGTACTTC.

V gene TRBV18 combines with J gene TRBJ2-7; 8 bases match TRBD1. The CDR3 runs 16 residues. After removal of 4 bases from V and 0 bases from J, the junction contained 8 bases not matched to a gene. CDR1 and CDR2 from the germline V gene are KGHSH and LQKENI. Here the CDR3 reads CASSRTQTGVSYEQYF. The CDR3 coding sequence is TGTGCCAGCTCACGGACGCAGACAGGGGTCTCCTACGAGCAGTACTTC.

V is TRBV2 and J is TRBJ2-3; D not certain. The CDR3 covers 14 residues. Trimming cost V 5 bases and J 1 base, with 10 bases left between them. Looked up from germline, CDR1 is SNHLY and CDR2 is FYNNEI. Written as DNA, the CDR3 is TGTGCCAGCAGTTATCTACGGGGCACAGATACGCAGTATTTT. Its translation: CASSYLRGTDTQYF.

This clone was picked up a small number of times. This chain links TRBV6-4 with TRBJ2-6; 12 bases align to TRBD2. The germline gives CDR1 MRHNA, CDR2 SNTAGT. The trim removed 4 bases at V and 2 bases at J, leaving 3 bases unmatched. CDR3 size: 17 residues. The CDR3 sequence: CASSGLAGGPGANVLTF. CDR3 sequence (DNA): TGTGCCAGCAGTGGCCTAGCGGGGGGGCCTGGGGCCAACGTCCTGACTTTC.

The chain joins TRBV6-5 to TRBJ1-1; D is uncertain. CDR3 length equals 14 residues. The V end lost 7 bases, the J end lost 4 bases, and 16 bases lay between the germline ends. Per the germline V gene, CDR1 is MNHEY and CDR2 is SVGAGI. CDR3 DNA: TGTGCCAGCAACCAACTCCGCGGGGTCACTGAAGCTTTCTTT. Its protein is CASNQLRGVTEAFF.

This chain links TRBV19 with TRBJ2-7, with 11 positions matching TRBD2. V dropped 8 bases and J dropped 0; count of bases not matched to a gene: 3. CDR3 length equals 14 residues. The germline CDR1 and CDR2 sequences are LNHDA and SQIVND (reference sequence). This CDR3 reads CASRTSGSSYEQYF. CDR3 bases: TGTGCCAGTCGAACTAGCGGGAGCTCCTACGAGCAGTACTTC.

In its sample, this clone ranks as medium-sized. J is TRBJ2-5 and V is TRBV5-6, with D tentatively TRBD1 (5 bases). Germline loops: CDR1 SGHDT, CDR2 YYEEEE. The CDR3 consists of 15 residues. V lost 0 bases and J 1 base, leaving 10 bases between the germline ends. The CDR3 DNA reads TGTGCCAGCAGCTTGGCCCATAGGGGCCAAGAGACCCAGTACTTC. It yields the protein CASSLAHRGQETQYF.

This clone was counted only a few times. This chain uses TRBV6-6 with TRBJ2-1; 9 bases are shared with TRBD1. The CDR3 runs 16 residues. CDR1 is MNHNY and CDR2 is SVGAGI in the germline V gene (reference sequence). J lost 3 bases, V lost 2 bases, and 5 bases had no gene match. The CDR3 region has the DNA TGTGCCAGCAGTTACCCTGGACAGGGGATCTACAATGAGCAGTTCTTC. Protein sequence: CASSYPGQGIYNEQFF.

The chain uses TRBV11-3 and TRBJ2-1, with D perhaps assigned TRBD1 or TRBD2 (6 bases each). The CDR3 is made up of 14 amino acids. V was trimmed by 7 bases and J by 7 bases, leaving 17 bases between them. The germline V gene encodes CDR1 SGHNT and CDR2 YENEEA. DNA of the CDR3: TGTGCCAGCAACATAGGGGGGTCGGGTAATGAGCAGTTCTTC. Translating it yields CASNIGGSGNEQFF.

V and J are TRBV7-2 and TRBJ2-7; D may match TRBD1 or TRBD2 (5 bases each). This CDR3 comprises 13 residues. Germline V gene lookup returns CDR1 SGHTA and CDR2 FQGNSA. Trimming shortened V by 1 base and J by 6 bases, and 10 bases separated the two germline ends. The CDR3 DNA sequence: TGTGCCAGCAGCTTAGTCGGGGCTAGCGAGCAGTACTTC. It specifies CASSLVGASEQYF.

This chain connects TRBV27 to TRBJ2-7; 8 positions match TRBD1. This CDR3 comprises 15 residues. Looked up from germline, CDR1 is MNHEY and CDR2 is SMNVEV (reference sequence). Trimming took 5 bases from V and 1 from J; bases not matched to a gene: 7. The CDR3 spells CASSISRDRSYEQYF. CDR3 DNA sequence: TGTGCCAGCAGTATCTCCCGGGACAGGTCCTACGAGCAGTACTTC.

The rearrangement links TRBV30 to TRBJ1-4; tentative D call: TRBD1 (6 bases). V lost 0 bases to trimming and J lost 5 bases, with 13 bases between them. The CDR3 consists of 15 residues. Germline V CDR1 and CDR2: GTSNPN, SVGIG (reference sequence). CDR3 in DNA: TGTGCCTGGAGTGTAAGAGGGAGGGGGAATGAAAAACTGTTTTTT. This gives the protein CAWSVRGRGNEKLFF.

V gene TRBV5-4 combines with J gene TRBJ2-2, with a weak D call TRBD1 (5 bases). Trimming stripped 0 bases from V and 0 bases from J, with 12 bases between. The CDR3 spans 17 residues. CDR1 and CDR2 (germline): SGHNT, YYREEE (reference sequence). For the CDR3, the DNA is TGTGCCAGCAGCTTGGGGGGCGTCTGGACGAACACCGGGGAGCTGTTTTTT. Its protein product is CASSLGGVWTNTGELFF.